This TCR beta chain emerged from a study of low-dose radiotherapy and immunotherapy resistance in tumors (dated by TCRdb to between 2021 and 2024). In the study overall: Patients in Cohort 1 were given 0.5 Gy per fraction every 2 weeks, and the prescribed total PTV dose was 6.5 Gy. Patients were given nivolumab as a 240 mg flat dose every two weeks and ipilimumab at 1 mg/kg every six weeks, with both drugs delivered intravenously. The translational analysis covered eight patients: three from the first dose cohort and the first five from the second dose cohort. For Cohort 2, the dose was 1 Gy per fraction given every two weeks, adding up to 13 Gy in total across 26 weeks. No randomization into treatment groups was done for the people taking part in the trial. Patients took aspirin 300 mg orally once daily for four cycles, starting on cycle 1 day 1. Every two weeks, patients got intravenous cyclophosphamide at 200 mg/m2, given one day ahead of each radiation and immunotherapy administration.

Sequencing relied on an Illumina HiSeq 2500. First-strand cDNA was synthesized using Superscript III and a set of TRAV- and TRBV-specific primers, so that both TCRalpha and TCRbeta chains were covered. An approximately 20-cycle PCR with Phusion amplified the TCRs, pairing a constant-region primer with the adapter that was attached to the V primers. The isolated mRNA was amplified using the MessageAmp II aRNA Amplification Kit, with in vitro transcription performed for roughly 15 hours at 37 degrees C. mRNA for TCR sequencing was isolated with the Dynabeads mRNA DIRECT Purification Kit. Indexed Illumina adapters were added in a second roughly 25-cycle Phusion PCR, and the resulting products were purified with AMPure XP beads. The authors' pipeline ran thus. Using custom Perl scripts, TCR sequences encoding the same protein were pooled, out-of-frame sequences were removed, and the abundance of each clonotype was computed. TCR sequences supported by only a single read were excluded from analysis. The metrics used to describe the repertoires included Shannon entropy, Gini index, clonality, richness, and the frequency of TCRs shared between repertoires. The public reads were reanalyzed by TCRdb: fastp trimming at Q25, MiXCR alignment, in-frame beta chains only. Rows merge per CDR3 protein into single entries with the most common DNA and genes. The V and J calls reflect TCRdb's pipeline rather than the authors' work. Here the sample has some 82,000 distinct CDR3 sequences; about 19% occur a single time. The top ten hold under 7.5% of the sample.

In this sample, this clonotype turned up many times. It has no known antigen specificity. Per-base qualities were not stored, and no clone one base away is much larger. The time point label for this specimen denotes: before trial treatment. Donors were enrolled in RACIN, a single-arm phase I dose-escalation trial in which nivolumab, ipilimumab, aspirin, low-dose cyclophosphamide and low-dose radiotherapy were combined. Patients with advanced, TIL-negative solid tumors were considered eligible. Sequences were derived from PBMCs, sampled before treatment. This TCR was recovered from a male donor with prostate cancer.

The nucleotide sequence reads TGCAGCGTTGGGGCGTGGGACTACGAGCAGTACTTC. Translated, it gives CSVGAWDYEQYF. The receptor chain draws on TRBV29-1 and TRBJ2-7; the D gene identity is not certain. Measured from the cysteine to the phenylalanine, the CDR3 is 12 residues long. Only the CDR3 DNA stays, 36 bases, in frame from base 1. The V and J ends are trimmed by 4 bases and 3 bases, leaving 10 bases between them. According to the germline V gene, CDR1 reads SQVTM and CDR2 reads ANQGSEA.